This TCR beta chain was sequenced during a study of blood T cells in healthy people across ages. The CDR3 contains 15 residues. V lost 4 bases and J lost 4; bases outside the gene matches: 5. Germline CDR1 and CDR2: LGHDT and YNNKEL (reference sequence). A second roughly 7 to 12 cycle PCR used barcoded and J-beta primers. TCRdb used MiXCR to reprocess the 5' RACE reads, holding one entry per CDR3 protein. This sample has 700,000 to 900,000 distinct CDR3 sequences, with about 53% found just once. This chain links TRBV3-1 with TRBJ2-7, with 12 bases aligning to TRBD1. The specimen sequenced was blood. The TCR comes from an elderly man in good health. This CDR3 is CASSPGTGGAYEQYF. DNA of the CDR3: TGTGCCAGCAGCCCCGGGACAGGGGGCGCTTACGAGCAGTACTTC.